A selection of T cell receptor beta chains follows, all from one sample in a study of T cell clonotyping in hematopoietic cell transplantation. The data were produced by immunoSEQ multiplex PCR, yet TCRdb's version contains in-frame clones alone and is incomplete. The repertoire holds around 80,000 clones, almost 97% seen once, with around 1.5% in the top ten. The sequencing used peripheral blood mononuclear cells, collected before stem cell transplant. These receptors all come from a woman aged 50 to 60 with acute myeloid leukemia. Some clones in this sample may be carry-over from other donors' samples. CDR3s include the opening cysteine and the closing phenylalanine or tryptophan. The D gene is left open where the match is weak. Expanded clones get a size class; other rows say once, few or many, or leave the size out.

J | D | size | length | V | DNA | CDR3
TRBJ1-2 | . | . | 14 | TRBV27 | TGTGCCAGCAGTTTATCAGGTACCCCCTATGGCTACACCTTC | CASSLSGTPYGYTF
TRBJ2-2 | TRBD1 | . | 14 | TRBV2 | TGTGCCAGCAGGAAAACAGGGGGCGAAGGGGAGCTGTTTTTT | CASRKTGGEGELFF
TRBJ2-2 | . | . | 14 | TRBV30 | TGTGCCTGGAGCTTCGGCAGGCACACCGGGGAGCTGTTTTTT | CAWSFGRHTGELFF
TRBJ1-2 | TRBD1 | . | 15 | TRBV6-6 | TGTGCCAGCAGCCTAACAGGGGGCGAGTCGTATGGCTACACCTTC | CASSLTGGESYGYTF
TRBJ2-2 | . | . | 15 | TRBV12-5 | TGTGCTAGTGGTTCGCCACGGACAAACACCGGGGAGCTGTTTTTT | CASGSPRTNTGELFF
TRBJ2-5 | . | . | 15 | TRBV6-1 | TGTGCCAGCAGTGTGGCAGGGGCCCGACAAGAGACCCAGTACTTC | CASSVAGARQETQYF
TRBJ2-3 | . | . | 18 | TRBV2 | TGTGCCAGCAGTGAAGCGCTTCACGGGTCGGTGGGCAAAGATACGCAGTATTTT | CASSEALHGSVGKDTQYF
TRBJ2-4 | . | . | 12 | TRBV30 | TGTGCCTGTGGGGGCGGCGGAAACATTCAGTACTTC | CACGGGGNIQYF
TRBJ1-3 | . | . | 13 | TRBV6-6 | TGTGCCAGCAGTTACACGAACGGAAACACCATATATTTT | CASSYTNGNTIYF
TRBJ2-7 | . | . | 15 | TRBV5-1 | TGCGCCAGCAGCGTTGGCGGGACATTTTTATACGAGCAGTACTTC | CASSVGGTFLYEQYF
TRBJ1-1 | TRBD1 | . | 14 | TRBV30 | TGTGCCTGGAATACAGGGGTAAGTTCCACTGAAGCTTTCTTT | CAWNTGVSSTEAFF
TRBJ1-5 | . | . | 16 | TRBV7-9 | TGTGCCAGCAGCTTAGTGGGCCCAAGGGGGAATCAGCCCCAGCATTTT | CASSLVGPRGNQPQHF
TRBJ1-2 | TRBD1 | . | 14 | TRBV19 | TGTGCCAGTAGTATAGGAGGGGGCGCGGTCGGCTACACCTTC | CASSIGGGAVGYTF
TRBJ2-3 | . | . | 14 | TRBV9 | TGTGCCAGCAGCCCCCATGGAGGGGCGGATACGCAGTATTTT | CASSPHGGADTQYF
TRBJ1-5 | . | . | 14 | TRBV27 | TGTGCCAGCAGTACCTTTGGGGGGTATCAGCCCCAGCATTTT | CASSTFGGYQPQHF
TRBJ1-1 | . | . | 13 | TRBV6-5 | TGTGCCAGCAGCCTCGGGGGGAGGACAGAAGCTTTCTTT | CASSLGGRTEAFF
TRBJ2-3 | . | . | 17 | TRBV28 | TGTGCCAGCAGTTTGAAAAGGGGCCGAACTGGCACAGATACGCAGTATTTT | CASSLKRGRTGTDTQYF
TRBJ1-4 | . | . | 13 | TRBV19 | TGTGCCAGTAACCGGGACGGCGCCGAAAAACTGTTTTTT | CASNRDGAEKLFF
TRBJ1-1 | TRBD1 | . | 15 | TRBV6-1 | TGTGCCAGCAGTCTTGGACAGGCCCGGTACACTGAAGCTTTCTTT | CASSLGQARYTEAFF
TRBJ2-5 | TRBD1 | . | 13 | TRBV29-1 | TGCAGCGTTGCTCGACAGGGAGTCGAGACCCAGTACTTC | CSVARQGVETQYF
TRBJ2-2 | TRBD1 | once | 15 | TRBV19 | TGTGCCAGTAGCCCGCGACAGGGTAACACCGGGGAGCTGTTTTTT | CASSPRQGNTGELFF
TRBJ2-7 | TRBD2 | . | 13 | TRBV14 | TGTGCCAGCAGCCAAGACCAGCGGGAAAAGCCCTCCTTC | CASSQDQREKPSF
TRBJ1-5 | TRBD1 | . | 13 | TRBV30 | TGTGCCTGGAGTGCACAGGGGTCTCAGCCCCAGCATTTT | CAWSAQGSQPQHF
TRBJ1-2 | . | . | 13 | TRBV19 | TGTGCCAGTAGTACCCGGGACACCTATGGCTACACCTTC | CASSTRDTYGYTF
TRBJ2-7 | . | . | 13 | TRBV7-9 | TGTGCCAGCGGATGGGGGGCGGCCTACGAGCAGTACTTC | CASGWGAAYEQYF
TRBJ1-2 | . | . | 14 | TRBV5-8 | TGTGCCAGCAGCTTACGGACAGAGGGCTATGGCTACACCTTC | CASSLRTEGYGYTF
TRBJ2-1 | . | . | 17 | TRBV5-1 | TGCGCCAGCAGCTTGGTGTTCTCCGGCGGGTCCTACAATGAGCAGTTCTTC | CASSLVFSGGSYNEQFF
TRBJ2-3 | TRBD2 | . | 15 | TRBV6-4 | TGTGCCAGCAGTGTCGGACTAGCGGGACCAGATACGCAGTATTTT | CASSVGLAGPDTQYF
TRBJ1-2 | . | . | 14 | TRBV2 | TGTGCCAGCAGTGTGCGGACAGAAGCTTGGGGCTACACCTTC | CASSVRTEAWGYTF
TRBJ1-2 | . | . | 12 | TRBV30 | TGTGCCTGGAGTCGGGACGTTCTGGGCTACACCTTC | CAWSRDVLGYTF
TRBJ2-2 | . | . | 16 | TRBV10-2 | TGCGCCAGCAGTGATATAAAGGCAGGCTGGAACGGGGAGCTGTTTTTT | CASSDIKAGWNGELFF
TRBJ1-4 | . | . | 14 | TRBV5-1 | TGCGCCAGCAGCTTGGGCCAGGGCGCCGAAAAACTGTTTTTT | CASSLGQGAEKLFF
TRBJ1-1 | . | . | 14 | TRBV6-5 | TGTGCCAGCAGGACCGAACAGGGTGGCACTGAAGCTTTCTTT | CASRTEQGGTEAFF